Listed below are T cell receptor beta chains from one sample, sequenced in a study of blood T cell repertoires in COVID-19. Sequencing was performed with immunoSEQ multiplex PCR; in TCRdb, only in-frame clones are kept and a portion is missing. The sample lists 250,000 to 300,000 clones, around 85% seen once, with 12% in the top ten. The sequencing input was peripheral blood. The receptors were gathered from a woman in her thirties with COVID-19, enrolled during active disease. Both conserved end residues are part of each CDR3. D genes are given only for firm matches. Size tells how often a clone was seen (once, few, many) or the class of an expanded clone, and some rows leave it out.

D	J	V	size	DNA	CDR3
NA	TRBJ2-7	TRBV14	NA	TGTGCCAGCAGCTTACAGGCCGGCGAGCAGTACTTC	CASSLQAGEQYF
NA	TRBJ2-2	TRBV7-7	once	TGTGCCAGCAGCGACCCTGCAGGGGCCGGGGAGCTGTTTTTT	CASSDPAGAGELFF
TRBD1	TRBJ1-2	TRBV5-1	once	TGCGCCAGCAGCTGGGGACAGGGGGCGCGGGTTTGGACTGGCTACACCTTC	CASSWGQGARVWTGYTF
NA	TRBJ1-2	TRBV4-1	NA	TGCGCCAGCAGCCAAGGGGCCGGGATGAAAGTAGGCTACACCTTC	CASSQGAGMKVGYTF
TRBD1	TRBJ1-2	TRBV5-6	once	TGTGCCAGCAGCTTGGCCGGCTGGGACAGTACGACAGTAGGCTACACCTTC	CASSLAGWDSTTVGYTF
TRBD1	TRBJ1-3	TRBV7-6	NA	TGTGCCAGCAGCTTAATTAGACAGGGGACTGGAAACACCATATATTTT	CASSLIRQGTGNTIYF
TRBD1	TRBJ1-2	TRBV11-2	NA	TGTGCCAGCAGCTTAACCGGGACAGGTGGATGGGGCTACACCTTC	CASSLTGTGGWGYTF
TRBD2	TRBJ2-3	TRBV7-7	NA	TGTGCCAGCAGCTTACGAGCGGGGAGCACAGATACGCAGTATTTT	CASSLRAGSTDTQYF
NA	TRBJ1-2	TRBV3-1/TRBV3-2	NA	TGTGCCAGCAGCCAAACACAGGCCTATGGCTACACCTTC	CASSQTQAYGYTF
TRBD1	TRBJ1-6	TRBV10-3	once	TGTGCCACCGCGGGGACAGCGAATTCACCCCTCCACTTT	CATAGTANSPLHF
NA	TRBJ2-1	TRBV24-1	NA	TGTGCCACGTCGACAGGTACCTACAATGAGCAGTTCTTC	CATSTGTYNEQFF
TRBD1	TRBJ2-3	TRBV29-1	NA	TGCAGCGTCCACAGGGGGTCAGATACGCAGTATTTT	CSVHRGSDTQYF
NA	TRBJ2-3	TRBV11-2	NA	TGTGCCAGCAGCCCCCGGGATAGGAGGAGCACAGATACGCAGTATTTT	CASSPRDRRSTDTQYF
NA	TRBJ2-5	TRBV9	NA	TGTGCCAGCAGCGTAGAAGGAGGGAGAGAAGAGACCCAGTACTTC	CASSVEGGREETQYF
NA	TRBJ2-5	TRBV28	NA	TGTGCCAGCCGGGAACAGCAAGAGACCCAGTACTTC	CASREQQETQYF
TRBD2	TRBJ2-2	TRBV27	once	TGTGCCAGCAGTTTATACGGGACTAGCGGGGGAAGGGCCGGGGAGCTGTTTTTT	CASSLYGTSGGRAGELFF
NA	TRBJ2-1	TRBV24-1	NA	TGTGCCACCAGTGATGAACGGGGTTCTGGATTCAATGAGCAGTTCTTC	CATSDERGSGFNEQFF
TRBD2	TRBJ2-1	TRBV5-4	NA	TGTGCCAGCAGGACTAGCGGATACAATGAGCAGTTCTTC	CASRTSGYNEQFF
NA	TRBJ1-1	TRBV19	NA	TGTGCCAGTAGTATAGATGATGGGGGCTATACTGAAGCTTTCTTT	CASSIDDGGYTEAFF
NA	TRBJ2-7	TRBV5-1	few	TGCGCCAGCAGCTCAGATTACGAGCAGTACTTC	CASSSDYEQYF
NA	TRBJ2-5	TRBV5-1	once	TGCGCCAGCAGCTTACCCAGGGGCCAAGAGACCCAGTACTTC	CASSLPRGQETQYF
NA	TRBJ1-1	TRBV14	NA	TGTGCCAGCAGCTCTAGACAGACCTCTGAAGCTTTCTTT	CASSSRQTSEAFF
NA	TRBJ1-1	TRBV11-2	many	TGTGCCAGCACCCCGGTGACGCGGCGCGCTGAAGCTTTCTTT	CASTPVTRRAEAFF